This entry lists 23 T cell receptor beta chains sequenced from one sample in a study of Graves' ophthalmopathy and Graves' hyperthyroidism. As the template, RNA transcripts were used to amplify TCR beta CDR3 regions. First-round RT-PCR employed HTBI primers, with a second-round multiplex PCR after it. TCRdb itself ran the multiplex PCR reads through MiXCR, one entry per CDR3 protein. The repertoire holds about 420,000 distinct CDR3 sequences, with roughly 21% as singletons. The sequenced sample consisted of peripheral blood. The receptors were gathered from a woman between 18 and 30 years old with stable Graves' hyperthyroidism.

The chain employs TRBV6-2 or TRBV6-3 and TRBJ2-7; no clear D gene. Germline-derived CDR1 and CDR2 are MNHEY and SVGEGT. V was shortened by 7 bases and J by 7 bases, with 11 bases between the two germline ends. The CDR3 totals 11 residues. CDR3 amino acids: CASNLGSEQYF. The CDR3 region has the DNA TGTGCCAGCAATCTCGGGTCTGAGCAGTACTTC.

J is TRBJ2-2 and V is TRBV7-3, with D unresolved. V was clipped by 0 bases and J by 5 bases, with 4 bases between them. The germline gives CDR1 SGHTA, CDR2 FQGTGA. The CDR3 length is 13 residues. The CDR3 coding sequence is TGTGCCAGCAGCTTAACCCTAACCGGGGAGCTGTTTTTT. Translated, it gives CASSLTLTGELFF.

In DNA, the CDR3 is TGCGCCAGCAGCTATTATCCGACAGGGACAGGAGAGACCCAGTACTTC. Translating gives CASSYYPTGTGETQYF. The chain has TRBV5-1 and TRBJ2-5; 8 positions match TRBD1. Germline V lookup: CDR1 SGHRS, CDR2 YFSETQ. V was pared by 3 bases and J by 4 bases, with 11 bases of the junction left unmatched. The CDR3 length is 16 residues.

The V call is TRBV28, the J call TRBJ2-7; D not resolved. V was shortened by 5 bases and J by 5 bases, with 13 bases between the two germline ends. Germline CDR1 MDHEN, CDR2 SYDVKM. There are 13 residues in the CDR3. Written as DNA, the CDR3 is TGTGCCAGCAGTCCCACCGGTGCCCACGAGCAGTACTTC. It yields the protein CASSPTGAHEQYF.

This clonotype showed up many times. The CDR3 DNA sequence: TGTGCCAGCAGTCGCGGGACAGGGAGGTTGACTCTTGGAAACACCATATATTTT. This codes for CASSRGTGRLTLGNTIYF. The rearrangement links TRBV12-3 or TRBV12-4 to TRBJ1-3, with 9 bases fitting TRBD1. Unmatched junction bases numbered 14, after V lost 5 bases and J lost 3 bases. The CDR3 runs to 18 residues.

In this sample, this clonotype turned up many times. One junction end disagrees with the germline gene, perhaps due to a read error. The chain has TRBV7-7 and TRBJ1-6; D possibly corresponds to TRBD1 (5 bases). The germline gives CDR1 SSHAT, CDR2 FNYEAQ (reference sequence). The CDR3 extends over 13 amino acids. The chain's CDR3 is CASSSEGSSPLHF. The CDR3 DNA is TGTGCTAGCAGCTCAGAGGGGAGTTCACCCCTCCACTTT.

This rearrangement joins TRBV12-3 or TRBV12-4 to TRBJ2-7; 7 bases are a match to TRBD2. Trimming removed 2 bases from V and 1 base from J; junction bases left unmatched: 5. The CDR3 length is 15 residues. The CDR3 reads CASSLSGVTSYEQYF. For the CDR3, the DNA is TGTGCCAGCAGTTTAAGCGGGGTGACTTCCTACGAGCAGTACTTC.

This clonotype was seen only a few times. The chain employs TRBV12-3 or TRBV12-4 and TRBJ2-7; 9 bases agree with TRBD1. V dropped 4 bases and J dropped 10; count of bases not matched to a gene: 11. CDR3 length equals 14 residues. For the CDR3, the DNA is TGTGCCAGCAGTTCCTACTCCGGGACAGGGCGACAGTACTTC. This codes for CASSSYSGTGRQYF.

This clonotype came up many times. The rearrangement links TRBV30 to TRBJ1-2; TRBD1 aligns across 7 bases. V gave up 5 bases and J gave up 4 bases; unmatched junction bases: 16. CDR3 length: 16 amino acids. CDR1 and CDR2 (germline): GTSNPN, SVGIG (reference sequence). The CDR3 sequence: CAWSLHRQGGIYGYTF. CDR3 sequence (DNA): TGTGCCTGGTCCTTACACCGACAGGGCGGGATCTATGGCTACACCTTC.

This clonotype was observed many times. The V call is TRBV4-1, the J call TRBJ2-2; the match to TRBD1 covers 8 bases. The CDR3 contains 15 residues. V dropped 4 bases and J dropped 6; count of bases not matched to a gene: 7. From germline, CDR1 is MGHRA and CDR2 YSYEKL. Here the CDR3 reads CASSPTGGAAGELFF. In DNA form, the CDR3 reads TGCGCCAGCAGCCCCACAGGGGGTGCCGCCGGGGAGCTGTTTTTT.

This clonotype was picked up many times. CDR3 sequence (DNA): TGTGCCAGCAGTTCAGGACAGGTCCCTCCCTACGAGCAGTACTTC. Amino acids: CASSSGQVPPYEQYF. The rearrangement uses TRBV12-3 or TRBV12-4 and TRBJ2-7; TRBD1 aligns across 7 bases. Trimming removed 4 bases from V and 2 bases from J; junction bases left unmatched: 8. The CDR3 contains 15 residues.

With respect to this clonotype: At one end, the junction sequence differs from germline, possibly due to a read error. The chain employs TRBV6-2 or TRBV6-3 and TRBJ1-5; D remains ambiguous. The CDR3 covers 14 residues. Germline-derived CDR1 and CDR2 are MNHEY and SVGEGT. The CDR3, as DNA: TGTGCCAGCAGTTACTCTAGTAGCAATCAGCCCAAGCATTTT. Amino acid sequence: CASSYSSSNQPKHF.

V gene TRBV28 combines with J gene TRBJ1-1; D is ambiguous. CDR1 MDHEN and CDR2 SYDVKM come from the germline V gene. Deletions cut 7 bases from V and 5 bases from J, with 14 bases between. The CDR3 is made up of 13 amino acids. The CDR3: CASNQVRYTEAFF. Here the CDR3 DNA reads TGTGCCAGCAACCAGGTGCGGTATACTGAAGCTTTCTTT. The full variable domain, its missing parts supplied by reference TRBV28 and TRBJ1-1, is DVKVTQSSRYLVKRTGEKVFLECVQDMDHENMFWYRQDPGLGLRLIYFSYDVKMKEKGDIPEGYSVSREKKERFSLILESASTNQTSMYLCASNQVRYTEAFFGQGTRLTVV.

J is TRBJ1-5 and V is TRBV20-1; D remains unclear. Germline values: CDR1 DFQATT, CDR2 SNEGSKA (reference sequence). The CDR3 is 13 residues long. V lost 7 bases and J 2 bases, leaving 12 bases between the germline ends. CDR3 sequence (DNA): TGCAGTGGAAGTGGGTCGCGCAATCAGCCCCAGCATTTT. Its translation is CSGSGSRNQPQHF.

J is TRBJ2-6 and V is TRBV6-1; D unclear. The germline V and J ends were trimmed by 2 bases and 2 bases, with 13 bases remaining between them. The CDR3 consists of 17 residues. In germline, CDR1 is MNHNS, CDR2 SASEGT. CDR3 sequence (DNA): TGTGCCAGCAGTGAACGTTTCCCCAGACCTGGGGCCAACGTCCTGACTTTC. Amino acids: CASSERFPRPGANVLTF.

The table lists this clonotype with many counts. The chain joins TRBV6-1 to TRBJ2-7, with TRBD2 as a possible D gene (5 bases). The CDR3 is made up of 16 amino acids. Trimming shortened V by 8 bases and J by 0 bases, and 20 bases separated the two germline ends. Germline V gene lookup returns CDR1 MNHNS and CDR2 SASEGT. CDR3 sequence: CASSRGSPRSSYEQYF. Here the CDR3 DNA reads TGTGCCAGCTCCCGCGGGTCGCCCCGAAGCTCCTACGAGCAGTACTTC.

This clonotype was recorded once. The gene calls are TRBV10-3 and TRBJ1-5, with D unresolved. Per the germline V gene, CDR1 is ENHRY and CDR2 is SYGVKD. The CDR3 contains 13 residues. Between the trimmed V and J ends, which lost 4 bases and 8 bases, there was a span of 12 bases. CDR3 sequence: CAISATGAEPQHF. The CDR3 DNA is TGTGCCATCAGTGCGACGGGTGCGGAGCCCCAGCATTTT.

The chain carries TRBV6-1 and TRBJ1-5; unclear D gene. This CDR3 has 13 amino acids. In germline, CDR1 is MNHNS, CDR2 SASEGT. Between the trimmed V and J ends, which lost 6 bases and 6 bases, there was a span of 12 bases. Here the CDR3 reads CASRQTRGQPQHF. The CDR3 DNA reads TGTGCCAGCAGACAGACCCGGGGTCAGCCCCAGCATTTT.

The J gene is TRBJ2-5, the V gene TRBV28; 9 nucleotides match TRBD2. The V gene's germline CDR1 is MDHEN and CDR2 SYDVKM. J lost 7 bases, V lost 6 bases, and 12 bases had no gene match. The CDR3 covers 15 residues. The CDR3 region is CASSRIAGELWTQYF. Written as DNA, the CDR3 is TGTGCCAGCAGCCGTATAGCGGGAGAGCTTTGGACCCAGTACTTC. The whole variable domain, filled in from reference TRBV28 and TRBJ2-5, reads DVKVTQSSRYLVKRTGEKVFLECVQDMDHENMFWYRQDPGLGLRLIYFSYDVKMKEKGDIPEGYSVSREKKERFSLILESASTNQTSMYLCASSRIAGELWTQYFGPGTRLLVL.

This clonotype was recorded many times. This chain uses TRBV4-3 with TRBJ2-7; no clear D. Trimming removed 0 bases from V and 2 bases from J, with 11 bases in between. This CDR3 region has 15 residues. The germline V gene encodes CDR1 LGHNA and CDR2 YSLEER. CDR3 sequence reads: CASSQEASTPYEQYF. CDR3 in DNA: TGCGCCAGCAGCCAAGAGGCGAGCACCCCCTACGAGCAGTACTTC.

The table lists this clonotype with a few counts. CDR3 in amino acids: CASSLGGYSYEQYF. Here the CDR3 DNA reads TGTGCCAGCAGTTTGGGGGGGTACTCCTACGAGCAGTACTTC. This chain connects TRBV12-3 or TRBV12-4 to TRBJ2-7, with TRBD2 matching over 7 bases. CDR3 length: 14 amino acids. V dropped 3 bases and J dropped 0; count of bases not matched to a gene: 2.

This clonotype was counted only a few times. The chain uses TRBV11-2 and TRBJ2-2; 9 nucleotides align to TRBD2. After removal of 10 bases from V and 5 bases from J, the junction contained 14 bases not matched to a gene. The CDR3 has 16 residues. The germline CDR1 and CDR2 sequences are SGHAT and FQNNGV. For the CDR3, the DNA is TGTGCCATTCCCCGGAGCGGGGGGATAAGGACCGGGGAGCTGTTTTTT. Protein sequence: CAIPRSGGIRTGELFF. Full variable domain (missing parts from reference TRBV11-2 and TRBJ2-2): EAGVAQSPRYKIIEKRQSVAFWCNPISGHATLYWYQQILGQGPKLLIQFQNNGVVDDSQLPKDRFSAERLKGVDSTLKIQPAKLEDSAVYLCAIPRSGGIRTGELFFGEGSRLTVL.

This clonotype was detected many times. The chain uses TRBV5-1 and TRBJ2-7, with 7 bases matching TRBD1. Germline V gene data show CDR1 as SGHRS and CDR2 as YFSETQ. Trimming cost V 1 base and J 7 bases; bases outside gene matches: 5. CDR3 length: 13 residues. The CDR3 reads CASSLTTGEEQYF. The CDR3 nucleotides are TGCGCCAGCAGCTTGACAACAGGGGAAGAGCAGTACTTC.